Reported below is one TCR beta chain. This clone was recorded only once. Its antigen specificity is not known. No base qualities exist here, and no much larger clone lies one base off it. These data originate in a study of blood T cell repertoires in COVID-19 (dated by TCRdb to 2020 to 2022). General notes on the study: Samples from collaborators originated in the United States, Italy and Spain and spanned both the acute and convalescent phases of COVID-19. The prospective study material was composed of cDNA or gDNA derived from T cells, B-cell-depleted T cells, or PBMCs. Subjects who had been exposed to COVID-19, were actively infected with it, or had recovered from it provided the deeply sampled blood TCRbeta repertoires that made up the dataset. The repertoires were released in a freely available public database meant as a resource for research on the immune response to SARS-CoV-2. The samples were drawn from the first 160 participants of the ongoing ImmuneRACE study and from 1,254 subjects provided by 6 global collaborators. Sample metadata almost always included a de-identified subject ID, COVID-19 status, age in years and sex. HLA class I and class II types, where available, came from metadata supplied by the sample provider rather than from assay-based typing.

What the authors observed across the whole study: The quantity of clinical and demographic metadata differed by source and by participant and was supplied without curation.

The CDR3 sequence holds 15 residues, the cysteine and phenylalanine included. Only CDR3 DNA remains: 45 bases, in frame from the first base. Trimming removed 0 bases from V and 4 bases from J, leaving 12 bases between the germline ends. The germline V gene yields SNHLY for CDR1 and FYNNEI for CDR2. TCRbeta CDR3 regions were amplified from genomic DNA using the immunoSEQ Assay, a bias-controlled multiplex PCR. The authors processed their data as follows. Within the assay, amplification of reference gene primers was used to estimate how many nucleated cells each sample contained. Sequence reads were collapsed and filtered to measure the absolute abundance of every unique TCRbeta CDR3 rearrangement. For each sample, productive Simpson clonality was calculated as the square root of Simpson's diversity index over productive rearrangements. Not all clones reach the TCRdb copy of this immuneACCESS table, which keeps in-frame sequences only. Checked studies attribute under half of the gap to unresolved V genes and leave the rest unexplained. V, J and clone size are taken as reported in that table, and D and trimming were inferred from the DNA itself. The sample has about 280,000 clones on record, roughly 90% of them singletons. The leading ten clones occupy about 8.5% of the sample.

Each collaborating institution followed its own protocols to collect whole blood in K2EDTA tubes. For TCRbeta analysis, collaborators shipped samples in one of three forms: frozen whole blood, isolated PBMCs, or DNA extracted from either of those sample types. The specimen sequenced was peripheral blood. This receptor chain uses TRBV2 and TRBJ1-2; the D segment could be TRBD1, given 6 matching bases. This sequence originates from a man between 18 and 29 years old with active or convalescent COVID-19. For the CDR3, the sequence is CASSEARQGSYGYTF. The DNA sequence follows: TGTGCCAGCAGTGAAGCGAGGCAGGGGTCCTATGGCTACACCTTC.